This T cell receptor (beta chain) was documented in a study of early T cells in non-severe SARS-CoV-2 infection. This clonotype came up many times. The CDR3 covers 16 residues. TCRdb redid the calling of the 5' RACE reads with MiXCR, one entry per CDR3 protein. The sample shows approximately 84,000 distinct CDR3 sequences, approximately 15% of them seen only once. The chain recombines TRBV21-1 with TRBJ2-1. TRBV21-1 is given as a pseudogene. This receptor was obtained from an adult who was a healthcare worker with PCR-confirmed SARS-CoV-2 infection or an uninfected control (not recorded which). Specimen: whole blood. In DNA form, the CDR3 reads TGTGCCAGCAGCCGAGGACGACATCACCACGGCGATGAGCAGTTCTTC. Its translation: CASSRGRHHHGDEQFF.